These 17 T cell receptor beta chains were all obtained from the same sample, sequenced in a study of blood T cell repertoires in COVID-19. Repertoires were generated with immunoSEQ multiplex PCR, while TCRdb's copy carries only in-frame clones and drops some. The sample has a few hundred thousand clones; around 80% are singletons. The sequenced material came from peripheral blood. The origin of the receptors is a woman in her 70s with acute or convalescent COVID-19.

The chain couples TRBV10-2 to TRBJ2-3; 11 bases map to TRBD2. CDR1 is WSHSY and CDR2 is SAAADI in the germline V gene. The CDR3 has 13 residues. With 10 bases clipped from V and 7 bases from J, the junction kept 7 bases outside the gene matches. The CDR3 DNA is TGCGCCACTTTTAGCGGGGGGGAAAATACGCAGTATTTT. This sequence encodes CATFSGGENTQYF.

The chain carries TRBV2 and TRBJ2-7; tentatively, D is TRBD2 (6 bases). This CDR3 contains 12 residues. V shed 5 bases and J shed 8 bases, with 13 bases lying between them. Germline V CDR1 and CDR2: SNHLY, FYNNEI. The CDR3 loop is CASSFGGAQQYV. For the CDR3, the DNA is TGTGCCAGCAGTTTTGGAGGGGCTCAGCAGTACGTC.

CDR3 nucleotides: TGTGCCAGCAGCCGGGGGGGGATGAACACCGGGGAGCTGTTTTTT. Its translation: CASSRGGMNTGELFF. V usage is TRBV7-2 and J usage is TRBJ2-2; 8 bases align to TRBD2. This CDR3 is 15 amino acids long. Germline CDR1 is SGHTA and CDR2 is FQGNSA. V shed 5 bases and J 1 base; nucleotides not matched to a gene: 3.

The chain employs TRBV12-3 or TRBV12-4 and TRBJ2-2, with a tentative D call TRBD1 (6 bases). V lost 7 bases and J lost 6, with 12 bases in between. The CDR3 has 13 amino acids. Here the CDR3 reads CASTSQGSGELFF. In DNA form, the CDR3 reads TGTGCCAGCACCAGCCAGGGGTCCGGGGAGCTGTTTTTT.

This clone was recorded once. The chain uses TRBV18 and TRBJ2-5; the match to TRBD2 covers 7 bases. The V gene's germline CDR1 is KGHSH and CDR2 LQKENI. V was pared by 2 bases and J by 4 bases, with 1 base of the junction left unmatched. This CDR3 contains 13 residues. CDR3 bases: TGTGCCAGCTCACCATGGGGGGGAGAGACCCAGTACTTC. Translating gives CASSPWGGETQYF.

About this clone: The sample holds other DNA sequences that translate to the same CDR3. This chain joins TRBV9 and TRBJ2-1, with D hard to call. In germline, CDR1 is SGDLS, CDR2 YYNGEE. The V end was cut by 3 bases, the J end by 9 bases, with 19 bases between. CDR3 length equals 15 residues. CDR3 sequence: CASSARPSEDSEQFF. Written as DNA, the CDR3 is TGTGCCAGCAGCGCGCGACCGAGCGAGGATAGTGAGCAGTTCTTC.

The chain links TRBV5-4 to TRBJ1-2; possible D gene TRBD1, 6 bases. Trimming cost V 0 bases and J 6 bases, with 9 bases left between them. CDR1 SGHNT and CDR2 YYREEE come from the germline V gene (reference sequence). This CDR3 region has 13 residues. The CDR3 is CASSLVQGHGYTF. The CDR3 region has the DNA TGTGCCAGCAGCTTGGTACAGGGCCATGGCTACACCTTC.

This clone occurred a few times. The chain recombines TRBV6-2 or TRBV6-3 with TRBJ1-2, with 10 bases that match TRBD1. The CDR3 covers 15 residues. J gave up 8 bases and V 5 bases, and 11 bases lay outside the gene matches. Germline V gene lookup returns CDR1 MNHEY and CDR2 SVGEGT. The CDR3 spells CASSDPGQGLRGYTF. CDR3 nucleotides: TGTGCCAGCAGTGATCCGGGACAGGGGTTGAGGGGCTACACCTTC.

CDR3 DNA: TGTGCCAGCAGCCCTTCGGACACACAGGCGGAGACCCAGTACTTC. Its translation: CASSPSDTQAETQYF. The chain employs TRBV11-1 and TRBJ2-5, with D possibly matching TRBD1 (5 bases). V was pared by 5 bases and J by 5 bases, with 18 bases between. The CDR3 length is 15 residues. The germline CDR1 and CDR2 sequences are SGHAT and FQDESV (reference sequence).

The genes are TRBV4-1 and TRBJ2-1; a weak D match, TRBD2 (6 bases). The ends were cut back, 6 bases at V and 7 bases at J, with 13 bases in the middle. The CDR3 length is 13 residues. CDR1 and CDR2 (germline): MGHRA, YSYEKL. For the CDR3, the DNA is TGCGCCAGCAGTAAGGAGGGGCGGAATGAGCAGTTCTTC. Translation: CASSKEGRNEQFF.

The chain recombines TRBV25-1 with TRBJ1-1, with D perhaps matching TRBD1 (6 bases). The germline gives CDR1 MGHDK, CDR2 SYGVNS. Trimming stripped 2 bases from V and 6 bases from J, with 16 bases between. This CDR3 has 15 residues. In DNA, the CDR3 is TGTGCCAGCAGTGAAGGGGGCAGGCCCAACGCTGAAGCTTTCTTT. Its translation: CASSEGGRPNAEAFF.

The CDR3 loop reads CASSIGRGTASYEQYF. In DNA form, the CDR3 reads TGTGCCAGTAGTATAGGCCGGGGGACAGCGTCCTACGAGCAGTACTTC. V usage is TRBV19 and J usage is TRBJ2-7, with D perhaps TRBD1 (7 bases). CDR1 is LNHDA and CDR2 is SQIVND in the germline V gene (reference sequence). This CDR3 has 16 residues. Trimming removed 1 base at V and 1 base at J, with 14 bases between.

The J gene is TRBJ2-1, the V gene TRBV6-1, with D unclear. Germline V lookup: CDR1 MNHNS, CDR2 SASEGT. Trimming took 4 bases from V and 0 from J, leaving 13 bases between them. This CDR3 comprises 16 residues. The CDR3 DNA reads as TGTGCCAGCAGTGGGAGCCGAATAGTCTCCTACAATGAGCAGTTCTTC. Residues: CASSGSRIVSYNEQFF.

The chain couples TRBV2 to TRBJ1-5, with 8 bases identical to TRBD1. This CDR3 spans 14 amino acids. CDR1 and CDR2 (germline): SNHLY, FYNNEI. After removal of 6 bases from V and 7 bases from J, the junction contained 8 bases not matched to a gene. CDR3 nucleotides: TGTGCCAGCAGCCCAGACAGGGGAGCACAGCCCCAGCATTTT. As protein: CASSPDRGAQPQHF.

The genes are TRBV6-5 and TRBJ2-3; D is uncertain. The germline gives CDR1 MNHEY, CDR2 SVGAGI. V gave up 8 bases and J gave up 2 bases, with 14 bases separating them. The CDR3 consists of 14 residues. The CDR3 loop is CASQLGSYTDTQYF. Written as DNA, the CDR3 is TGTGCCAGCCAGCTGGGCAGCTACACAGATACGCAGTATTTT.

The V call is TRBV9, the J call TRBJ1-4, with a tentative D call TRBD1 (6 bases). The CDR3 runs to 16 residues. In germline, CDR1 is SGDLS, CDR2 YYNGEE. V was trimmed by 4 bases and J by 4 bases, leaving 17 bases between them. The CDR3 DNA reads TGTGCCAGCAGCAAAGACCCGGACAGAGATAATGAAAAACTGTTTTTT. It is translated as CASSKDPDRDNEKLFF.

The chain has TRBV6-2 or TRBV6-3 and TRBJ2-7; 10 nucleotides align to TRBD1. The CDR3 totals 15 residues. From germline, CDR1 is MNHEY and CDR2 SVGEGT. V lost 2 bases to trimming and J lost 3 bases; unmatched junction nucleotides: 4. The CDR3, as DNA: TGTGCCAGCAGTTACAAGACAGGGGGCGACTACGAGCAGTACTTC. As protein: CASSYKTGGDYEQYF.